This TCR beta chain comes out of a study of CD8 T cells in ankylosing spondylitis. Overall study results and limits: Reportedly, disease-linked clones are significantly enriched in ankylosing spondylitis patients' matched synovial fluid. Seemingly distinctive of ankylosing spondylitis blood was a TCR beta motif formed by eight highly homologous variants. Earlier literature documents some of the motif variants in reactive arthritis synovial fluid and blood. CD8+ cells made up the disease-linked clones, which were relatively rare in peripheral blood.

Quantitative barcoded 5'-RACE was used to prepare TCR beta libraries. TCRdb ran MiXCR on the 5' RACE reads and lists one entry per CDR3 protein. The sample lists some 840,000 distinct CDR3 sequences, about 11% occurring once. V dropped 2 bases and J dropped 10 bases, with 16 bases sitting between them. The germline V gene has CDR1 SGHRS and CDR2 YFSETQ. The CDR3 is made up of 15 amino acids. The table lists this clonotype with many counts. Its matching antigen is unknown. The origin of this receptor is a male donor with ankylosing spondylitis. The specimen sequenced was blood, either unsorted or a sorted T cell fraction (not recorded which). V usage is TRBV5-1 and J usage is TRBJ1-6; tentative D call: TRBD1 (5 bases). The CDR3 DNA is TGCGCCAGCAGCTTCCAGGGCGAGGTCGGATCACCCCTCCACTTT. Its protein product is CASSFQGEVGSPLHF.